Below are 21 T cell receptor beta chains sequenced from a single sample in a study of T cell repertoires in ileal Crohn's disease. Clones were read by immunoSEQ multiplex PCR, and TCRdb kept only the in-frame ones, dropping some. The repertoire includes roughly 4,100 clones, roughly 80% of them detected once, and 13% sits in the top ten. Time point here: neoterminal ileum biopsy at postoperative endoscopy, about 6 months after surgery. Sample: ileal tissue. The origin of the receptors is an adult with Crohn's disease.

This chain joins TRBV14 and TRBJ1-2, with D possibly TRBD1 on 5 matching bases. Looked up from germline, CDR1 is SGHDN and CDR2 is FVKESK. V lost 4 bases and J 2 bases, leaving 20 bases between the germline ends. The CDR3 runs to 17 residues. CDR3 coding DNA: TGTGCCAGCAGCCGATGGGATCGTACGGGGGGAAACTATGGCTACACCTTC. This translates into CASSRWDRTGGNYGYTF.

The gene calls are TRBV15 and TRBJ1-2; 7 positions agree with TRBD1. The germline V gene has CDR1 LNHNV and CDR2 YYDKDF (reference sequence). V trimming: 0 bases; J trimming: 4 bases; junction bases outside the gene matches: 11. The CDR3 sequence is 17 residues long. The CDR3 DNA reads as TGTGCCACCAGCAGAGATCTCGTAGGGGGCTGGGGCTATGGCTACACCTTC. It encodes CATSRDLVGGWGYGYTF.

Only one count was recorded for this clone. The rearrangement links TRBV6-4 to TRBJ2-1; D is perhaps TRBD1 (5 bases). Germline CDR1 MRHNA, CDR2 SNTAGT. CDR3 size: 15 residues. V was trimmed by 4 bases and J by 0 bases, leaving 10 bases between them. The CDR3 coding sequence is TGTGCCAGCAGTGTCCAGGGCAGCTCCTACAATGAGCAGTTCTTC. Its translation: CASSVQGSSYNEQFF.

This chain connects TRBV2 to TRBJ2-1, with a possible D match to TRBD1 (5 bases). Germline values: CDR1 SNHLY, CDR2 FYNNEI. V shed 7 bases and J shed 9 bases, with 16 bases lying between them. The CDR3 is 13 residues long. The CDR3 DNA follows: TGTGCCAGCAACCTCGGAGCGACAGTTGAGCAGTTCTTC. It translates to CASNLGATVEQFF.

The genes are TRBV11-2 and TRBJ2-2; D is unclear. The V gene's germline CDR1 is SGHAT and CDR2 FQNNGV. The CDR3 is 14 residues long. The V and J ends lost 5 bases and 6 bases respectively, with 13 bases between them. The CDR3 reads CASSPTSLPGELFF. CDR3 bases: TGTGCCAGCAGCCCAACGAGTTTACCCGGGGAGCTGTTTTTT.

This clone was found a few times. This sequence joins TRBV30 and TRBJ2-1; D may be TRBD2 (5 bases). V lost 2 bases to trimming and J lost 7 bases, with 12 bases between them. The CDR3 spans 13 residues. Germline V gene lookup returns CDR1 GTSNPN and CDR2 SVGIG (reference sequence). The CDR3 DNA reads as TGTGCCTGGAGTACGGGAATGGGGAATGAGCAGTTCTTC. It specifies CAWSTGMGNEQFF.

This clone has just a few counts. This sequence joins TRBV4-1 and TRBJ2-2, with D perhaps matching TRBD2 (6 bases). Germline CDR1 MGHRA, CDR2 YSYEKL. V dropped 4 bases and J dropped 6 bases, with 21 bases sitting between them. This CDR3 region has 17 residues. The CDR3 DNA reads TGCGCCAGCAGCCCCCCTCCCGGATCCCCGGGGGCCGGGGAGCTGTTTTTT. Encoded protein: CASSPPPGSPGAGELFF.

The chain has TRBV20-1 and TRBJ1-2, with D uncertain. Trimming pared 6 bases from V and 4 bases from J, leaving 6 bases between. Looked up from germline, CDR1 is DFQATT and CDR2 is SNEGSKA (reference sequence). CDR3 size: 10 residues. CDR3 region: CSAPGYGYTF. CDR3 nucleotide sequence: TGCAGTGCGCCAGGCTATGGCTACACCTTC.

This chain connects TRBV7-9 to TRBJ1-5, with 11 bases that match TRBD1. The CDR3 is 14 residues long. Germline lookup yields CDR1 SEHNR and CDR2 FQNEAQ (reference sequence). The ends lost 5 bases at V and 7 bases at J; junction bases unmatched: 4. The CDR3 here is CASSPRTGGQPQHF. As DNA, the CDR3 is TGTGCCAGCAGCCCAAGGACAGGGGGCCAGCCCCAGCATTTT.

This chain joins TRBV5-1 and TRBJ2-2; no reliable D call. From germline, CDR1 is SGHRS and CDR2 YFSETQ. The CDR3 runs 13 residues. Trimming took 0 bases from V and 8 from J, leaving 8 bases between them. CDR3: CASSLAQSGELFF. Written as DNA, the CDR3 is TGCGCCAGCAGCTTGGCCCAATCAGGGGAGCTGTTTTTT.

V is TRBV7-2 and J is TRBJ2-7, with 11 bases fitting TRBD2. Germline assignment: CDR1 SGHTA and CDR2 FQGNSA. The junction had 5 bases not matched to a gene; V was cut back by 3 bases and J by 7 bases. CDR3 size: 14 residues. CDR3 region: CASSFSGGAIEQYF. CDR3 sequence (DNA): TGTGCCAGCAGCTTTAGCGGGGGGGCGATTGAGCAGTACTTC.

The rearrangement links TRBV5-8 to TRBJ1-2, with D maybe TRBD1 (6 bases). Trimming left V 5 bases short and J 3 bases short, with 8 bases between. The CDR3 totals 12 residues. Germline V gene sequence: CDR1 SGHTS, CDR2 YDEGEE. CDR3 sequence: CASRGTYYGYTF. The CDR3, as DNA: TGTGCCAGCAGAGGGACATACTATGGCTACACCTTC.

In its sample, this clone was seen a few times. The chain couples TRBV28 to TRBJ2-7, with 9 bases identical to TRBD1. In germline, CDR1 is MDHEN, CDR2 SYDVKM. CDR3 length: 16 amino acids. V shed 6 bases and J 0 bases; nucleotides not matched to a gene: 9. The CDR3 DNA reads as TGTGCCAGCAGCCCTTCGGGACAGGGCCTCTCCTACGAGCAGTACTTC. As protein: CASSPSGQGLSYEQYF.

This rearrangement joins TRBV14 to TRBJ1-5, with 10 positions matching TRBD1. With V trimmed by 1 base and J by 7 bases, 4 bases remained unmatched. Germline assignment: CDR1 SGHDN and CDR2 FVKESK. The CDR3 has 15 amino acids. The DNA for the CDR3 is TGTGCCAGCAGCCAAGGGACAGGGGGGGACCAGCCCCAGCATTTT. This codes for CASSQGTGGDQPQHF.

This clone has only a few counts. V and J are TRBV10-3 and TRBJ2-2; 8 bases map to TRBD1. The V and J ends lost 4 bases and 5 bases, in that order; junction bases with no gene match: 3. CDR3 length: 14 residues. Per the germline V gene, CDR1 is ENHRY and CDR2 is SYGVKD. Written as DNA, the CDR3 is TGTGCCATCAGTGGACAGGGGAAAACCGGGGAGCTGTTTTTT. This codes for CAISGQGKTGELFF.

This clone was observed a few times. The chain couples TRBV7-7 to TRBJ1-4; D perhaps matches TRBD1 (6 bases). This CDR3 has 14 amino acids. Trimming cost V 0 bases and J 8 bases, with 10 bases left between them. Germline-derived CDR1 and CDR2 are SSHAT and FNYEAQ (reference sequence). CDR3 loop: CASSLAGGGEKLFF. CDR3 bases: TGTGCCAGCAGCTTAGCAGGGGGTGGCGAAAAACTGTTTTTT.

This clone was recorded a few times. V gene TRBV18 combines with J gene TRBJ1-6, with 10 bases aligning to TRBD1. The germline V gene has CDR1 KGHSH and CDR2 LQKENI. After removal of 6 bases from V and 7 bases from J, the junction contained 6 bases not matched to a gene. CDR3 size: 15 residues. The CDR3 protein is CASSRQGADNSPLHF. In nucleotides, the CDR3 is TGTGCCAGCTCCAGACAGGGGGCGGACAATTCACCCCTCCACTTT.

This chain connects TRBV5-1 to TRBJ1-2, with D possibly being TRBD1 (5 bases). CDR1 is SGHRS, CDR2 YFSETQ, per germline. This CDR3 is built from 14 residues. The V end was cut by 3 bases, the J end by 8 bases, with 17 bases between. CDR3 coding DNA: TGCGCCAGCAGCTCCAGGAGTCAGGGACTCGGCTACACCTTC. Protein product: CASSSRSQGLGYTF.

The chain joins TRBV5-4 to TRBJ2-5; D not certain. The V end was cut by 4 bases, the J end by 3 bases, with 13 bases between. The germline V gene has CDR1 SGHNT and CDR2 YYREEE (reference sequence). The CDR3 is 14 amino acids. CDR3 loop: CASSPPEPKETQYF. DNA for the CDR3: TGTGCCAGCAGCCCCCCGGAGCCCAAAGAGACCCAGTACTTC.

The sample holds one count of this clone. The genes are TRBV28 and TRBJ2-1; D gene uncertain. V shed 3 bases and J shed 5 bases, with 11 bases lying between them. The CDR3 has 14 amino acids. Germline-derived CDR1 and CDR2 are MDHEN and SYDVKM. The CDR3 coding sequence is TGTGCCAGCAGTTTTCAGTGGGCACACAATGAGCAGTTCTTC. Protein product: CASSFQWAHNEQFF.

The CDR3 loop is CASSRERPNTDTQYF. The CDR3 coding sequence is TGTGCCAGCAGTCGGGAGAGACCAAACACAGATACGCAGTATTTT. The chain carries TRBV2 and TRBJ2-3, with TRBD2 as a possible D gene (6 bases). This CDR3 spans 15 amino acids. V lost 5 bases and J lost 2, with 14 bases in between. Germline CDR1 SNHLY, CDR2 FYNNEI.